This T cell receptor (beta chain) was identified during a study of blood T cell repertoires in COVID-19. Study-level background: Acute and convalescent COVID-19 samples came from the United States, Italy and Spain. Nucleic acid was either cDNA or gDNA, and it came from T cells, B-cell-depleted T cells, or PBMCs.

Living in under 30 US areas, the participants were between roughly 18 and 89 years of age. In assigning cohorts, the study relied on participant-reported clinical history. Trimming removed 1 base at V and 4 bases at J, with 16 bases between. This CDR3 region has 16 residues. Looked up from germline, CDR1 is SGHNT and CDR2 is YYREEE (reference sequence). Sequencing was performed with immunoSEQ multiplex PCR; in TCRdb, only in-frame clones are kept and a portion is missing. The table lists some 350,000 clones, less than 90% of them singletons. The sequenced sample consisted of PBMCs or T cells enriched from blood (not recorded which). The chain joins TRBV5-4 to TRBJ2-3; D is possibly TRBD2 (5 bases). The receptor was derived from a woman between 25 and 40 years old who had recovered from COVID-19. The DNA of the CDR3 is TGTGCCAGCAGCTTGTTTCGGGGTAGTACGTCAGATACGCAGTATTTT. Translated: CASSLFRGSTSDTQYF.